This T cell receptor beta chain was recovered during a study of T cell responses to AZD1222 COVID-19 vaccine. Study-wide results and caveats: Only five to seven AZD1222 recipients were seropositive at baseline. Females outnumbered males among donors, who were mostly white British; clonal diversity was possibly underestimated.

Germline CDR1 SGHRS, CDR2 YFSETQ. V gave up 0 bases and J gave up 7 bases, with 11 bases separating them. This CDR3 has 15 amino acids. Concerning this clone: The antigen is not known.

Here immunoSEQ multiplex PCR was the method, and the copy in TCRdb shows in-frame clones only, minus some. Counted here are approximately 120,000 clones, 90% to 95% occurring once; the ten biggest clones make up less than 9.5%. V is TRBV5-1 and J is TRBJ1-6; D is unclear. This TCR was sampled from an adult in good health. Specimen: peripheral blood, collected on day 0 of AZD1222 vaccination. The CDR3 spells CASSLATDRNSPLHF. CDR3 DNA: TGCGCCAGCAGCTTGGCCACGGATAGAAATTCACCCCTCCACTTT.